This TCR beta chain was recorded in a study of spatial heterogeneity in lung cancer. One entry per CDR3 protein, called by TCRdb with MiXCR from the 5' RACE reads. The sample has tens of thousands of distinct CDR3 sequences, 7% seen once. Time point: sample taken at primary tumor resection. This clonotype has at least ten counts. There are 15 residues in the CDR3. The trim removed 1 base at V and 2 bases at J, leaving 5 bases unmatched. The V gene's germline CDR1 is DFQATT and CDR2 SNEGSKA (reference sequence). The V call is TRBV20-1, the J call TRBJ2-3, with TRBD2 matching over 8 bases. This TCR was recovered from a male donor with early-stage non-small cell lung cancer. This specimen consisted of PBMCs, obtained at surgery. The CDR3: CSARVPGGLTDTQYF. CDR3 in DNA: TGCAGTGCTAGAGTCCCGGGAGGGCTCACAGATACGCAGTATTTT.